The table lists the clone carrying this T cell receptor beta chain with many counts. The source of the sample is a study of T cell repertoires in cytomegalovirus infection. Germline V CDR1 and CDR2: MGHRA, YSYEKL. Trimming took 0 bases from V and 0 from J, leaving 14 bases between them. This CDR3 is 17 amino acids long. From the reads, TCRdb called clonotypes with MiXCR, one entry per CDR3 protein. The sample lists 480,000 or so distinct CDR3 sequences, about 11% occurring once. This TCR was recovered from a human donor in good health (CMV status not recorded). Some clones in this sample may be carry-over from other donors' samples. The specimen was PBMCs. The rearrangement uses TRBV4-1 and TRBJ1-2; perhaps TRBD1 as D (5 bases). The CDR3 coding sequence is TGCGCCAGCAGCCAAGAACCGGGGGACCGAGCTAACTATGGCTACACCTTC. This sequence encodes CASSQEPGDRANYGYTF.